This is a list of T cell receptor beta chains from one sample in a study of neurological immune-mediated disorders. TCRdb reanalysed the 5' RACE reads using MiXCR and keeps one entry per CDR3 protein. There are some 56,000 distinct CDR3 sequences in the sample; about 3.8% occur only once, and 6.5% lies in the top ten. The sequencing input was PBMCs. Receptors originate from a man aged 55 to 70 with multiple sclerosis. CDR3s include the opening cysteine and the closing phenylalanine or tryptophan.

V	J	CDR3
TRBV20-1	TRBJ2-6	CSARAGTAGANVLTF
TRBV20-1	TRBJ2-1	CSARTSGSSYNEQFF
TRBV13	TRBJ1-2	CASSDRSYPNYGYTF
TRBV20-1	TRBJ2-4	CSARRPGTGMDIQYF
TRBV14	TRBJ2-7	CASSQDRGPVYEQYF
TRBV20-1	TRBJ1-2	CSARDQWGPYGYTF
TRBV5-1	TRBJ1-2	CASSAGHGYTF
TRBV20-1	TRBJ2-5	CSARTGAGKETQYF
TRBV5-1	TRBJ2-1	CASSPLGQGDEQFF
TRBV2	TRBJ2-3	CASRRLAGVSDTQYF
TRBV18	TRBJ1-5	CASSPARGNKTQNF
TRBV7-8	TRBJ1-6	CASSLGGDREFNF
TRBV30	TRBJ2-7	CAGKQGTYEQYF
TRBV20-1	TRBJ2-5	CSAREAEWKETQYF
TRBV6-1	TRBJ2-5	CASSREAVRETQYF
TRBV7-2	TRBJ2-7	CASSLEVAGGYEQYF
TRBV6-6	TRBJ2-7	CASTAGAGVHEQYF
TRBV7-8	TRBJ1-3	CASSATGWGNTIYF
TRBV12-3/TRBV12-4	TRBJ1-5	CASSLRANRGNGAQHF
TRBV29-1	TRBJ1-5	CSVGLQNQPQHF
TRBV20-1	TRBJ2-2	CSARGAGVGTGELFF
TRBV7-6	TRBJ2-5	CASSLRRKETQYF
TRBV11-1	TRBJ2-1	CASSSYRTGIYNEQFF
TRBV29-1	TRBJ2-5	CSAKEASWQTQYF
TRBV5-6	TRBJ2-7	CASSLLSGTRYEQYF
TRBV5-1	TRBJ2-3	CASSSPLDTQYF
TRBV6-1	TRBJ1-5	CASSAVALGGNQPQHF
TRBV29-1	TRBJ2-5	CSVERAGAGETQYF
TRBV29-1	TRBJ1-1	CSALGAGNTEAFF
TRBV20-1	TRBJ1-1	CSASYPEGGEAFF
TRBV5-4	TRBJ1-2	CASSSTANYGYTF
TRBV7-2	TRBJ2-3	CASSLSAPRRKGDTQYF
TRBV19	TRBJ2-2	CASKPPAGRWTGELFF
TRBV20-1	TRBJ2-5	CSARGGTTSGETQYF
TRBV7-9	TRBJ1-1	CASSQGDTEAFF
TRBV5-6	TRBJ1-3	CASSLRQLGNTIYF
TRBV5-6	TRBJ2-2	CASSFGPKGGNGELFF
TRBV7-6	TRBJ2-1	CASSLALGFGSVQFF
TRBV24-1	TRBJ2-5	CATSDAGQPQETQYF
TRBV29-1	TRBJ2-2	CSILGTADTGELFF
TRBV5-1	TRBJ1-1	CASSSTGRRLNTEAFF
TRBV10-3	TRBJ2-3	CAISEGSGSTDTQYF
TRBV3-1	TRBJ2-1	CASSPRFRGSTYNEQFF
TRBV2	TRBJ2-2	CASKPASTGELFF
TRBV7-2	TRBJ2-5	CASSSRGLETQYF
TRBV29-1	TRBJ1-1	CSAAGRTNTEAFF
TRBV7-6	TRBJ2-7	CASTPGGPPSYEQYF
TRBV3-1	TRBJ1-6	CASSQTDSSNSPLHF
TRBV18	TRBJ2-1	CASSPRNGDGEQFF
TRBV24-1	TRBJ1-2	CATSARGQGAYGGYTF
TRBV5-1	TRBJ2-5	CASSVQAGRGQTQYF
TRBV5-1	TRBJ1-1	CASSELGQRTEAFF
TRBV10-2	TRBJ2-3	CASRRETTDTQYF
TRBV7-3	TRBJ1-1	CASSFTVEQGRNTEAFF
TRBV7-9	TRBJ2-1	CASSLRDGGHEQFF
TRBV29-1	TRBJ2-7	CSVIKGSYEQYF
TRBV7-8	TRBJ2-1	CASSLVLSEQFF